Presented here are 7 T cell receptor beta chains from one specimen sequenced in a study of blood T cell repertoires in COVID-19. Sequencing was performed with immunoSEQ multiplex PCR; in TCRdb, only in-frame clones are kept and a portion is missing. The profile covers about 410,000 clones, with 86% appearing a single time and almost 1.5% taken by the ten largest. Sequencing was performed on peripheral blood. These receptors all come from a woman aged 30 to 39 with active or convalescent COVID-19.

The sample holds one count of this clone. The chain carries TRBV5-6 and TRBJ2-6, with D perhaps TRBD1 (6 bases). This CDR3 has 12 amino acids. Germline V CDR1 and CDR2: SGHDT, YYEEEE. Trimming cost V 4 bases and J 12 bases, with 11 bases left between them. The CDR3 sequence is CASSEQGGVLTF. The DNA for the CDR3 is TGTGCCAGCAGCGAACAGGGTGGCGTCCTGACTTTC.

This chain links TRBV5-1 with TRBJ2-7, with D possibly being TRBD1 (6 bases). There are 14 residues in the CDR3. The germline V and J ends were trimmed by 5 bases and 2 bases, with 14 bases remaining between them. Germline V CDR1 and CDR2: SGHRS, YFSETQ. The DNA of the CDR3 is TGCGCCAGCAGAAGGGACATGGGGCCCTACGAGCAGTACTTC. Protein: CASRRDMGPYEQYF.

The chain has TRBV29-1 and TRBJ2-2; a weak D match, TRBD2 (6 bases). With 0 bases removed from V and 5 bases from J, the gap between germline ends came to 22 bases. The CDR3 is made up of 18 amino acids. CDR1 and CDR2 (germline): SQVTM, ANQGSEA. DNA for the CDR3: TGCAGCGTTGAAGATCTCGGGCCGGCTAGCGAAGCTACCGGGGAGCTGTTTTTT. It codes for CSVEDLGPASEATGELFF.

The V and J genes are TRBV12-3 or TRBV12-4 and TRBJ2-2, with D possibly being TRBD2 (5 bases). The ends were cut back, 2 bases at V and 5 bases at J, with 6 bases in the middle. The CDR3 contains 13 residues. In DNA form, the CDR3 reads TGTGCCAGCAGTTTAACGGGAACCGGGGAGCTGTTTTTT. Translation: CASSLTGTGELFF.

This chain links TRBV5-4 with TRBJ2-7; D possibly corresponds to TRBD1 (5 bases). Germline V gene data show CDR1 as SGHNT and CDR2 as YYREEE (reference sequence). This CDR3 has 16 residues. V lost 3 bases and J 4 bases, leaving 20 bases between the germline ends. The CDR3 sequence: CASSYDVGRGFYEQYF. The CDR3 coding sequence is TGTGCCAGCAGCTATGACGTGGGGCGTGGGTTTTACGAGCAGTACTTC.

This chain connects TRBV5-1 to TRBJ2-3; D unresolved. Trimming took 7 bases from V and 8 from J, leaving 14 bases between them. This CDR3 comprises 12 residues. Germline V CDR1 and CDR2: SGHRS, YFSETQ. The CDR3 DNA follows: TGCGCCAGCTATCAAGCTAGGAGTACGCAGTATTTT. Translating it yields CASYQARSTQYF.

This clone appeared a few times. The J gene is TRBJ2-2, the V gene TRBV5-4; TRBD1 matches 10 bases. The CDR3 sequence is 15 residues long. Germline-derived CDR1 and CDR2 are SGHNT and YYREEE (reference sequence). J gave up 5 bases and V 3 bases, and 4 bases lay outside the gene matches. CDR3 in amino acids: CASSSGTGVTGELFF. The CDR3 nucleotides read TGTGCCAGCAGCTCCGGGACAGGGGTGACCGGGGAGCTGTTTTTT.